Listed here are 15 T cell receptor beta chains from one sample, sequenced in a study of blood T cell repertoires in COVID-19. Using immunoSEQ multiplex PCR, the repertoire was profiled, and TCRdb retains in-frame clones only, with some absent. The table has roughly 260,000 clones, around 90% seen once. The sequenced material came from peripheral blood. The receptors were sampled from a woman aged 50 to 60 who had recovered from COVID-19.

The rearrangement uses TRBV19 and TRBJ2-7, with a tentative D call TRBD2 (5 bases). The V gene's germline CDR1 is LNHDA and CDR2 SQIVND (reference sequence). This CDR3 region has 13 residues. The V end was cut by 4 bases, the J end by 3 bases, with 10 bases between. As DNA, the CDR3 is TGTGCCAGTAGTACCTGGGCGGGCTACGAGCAGTACTTC. Translated, it gives CASSTWAGYEQYF.

J is TRBJ2-7 and V is TRBV9, with TRBD1 matching 9 bases. From germline, CDR1 is SGDLS and CDR2 YYNGEE. The length of the CDR3 is 15 residues. The junction had 7 bases not matched to a gene; V was cut back by 1 base and J by 5 bases. The CDR3 reads CASSVWRDRVHEQYF. The CDR3 region has the DNA TGTGCCAGCAGCGTATGGCGGGACAGGGTCCACGAGCAGTACTTC.

V is TRBV30 and J is TRBJ2-5; TRBD2 matches at 7 bases. Germline V gene data show CDR1 as GTSNPN and CDR2 as SVGIG (reference sequence). After removal of 5 bases from V and 7 bases from J, the junction contained 19 bases not matched to a gene. CDR3 length: 16 residues. The CDR3 reads CAWRGIWGRAARTQYF. In nucleotides, the CDR3 is TGTGCCTGGCGTGGGATCTGGGGGAGGGCAGCAAGGACCCAGTACTTC.

This clone came up once. This chain connects TRBV11-2 to TRBJ1-3, with D perhaps matching TRBD1 (6 bases). The V gene lost 2 bases and the J gene lost 1 base, with 9 bases spanning the gap. There are 15 residues in the CDR3. The germline V gene encodes CDR1 SGHAT and CDR2 FQNNGV. CDR3 DNA: TGTGCCAGCAGCTTATCAGGGGTTTCTGGAAACACCATATATTTT. This codes for CASSLSGVSGNTIYF.

The chain carries TRBV7-2 and TRBJ2-7, with 9 positions matching TRBD1. Losses at the gene ends were 4 bases for V and 3 bases for J; bases not matched to a gene: 7. There are 15 residues in the CDR3. Germline V gives CDR1 SGHTA, CDR2 FQGNSA. This CDR3 reads CASSYSPGQGYEQYF. CDR3 in DNA: TGTGCCAGCAGCTATAGTCCGGGACAGGGCTACGAGCAGTACTTC.

Of note for this clone: Other DNA variants within this sample encode the same CDR3. The chain carries TRBV19 and TRBJ2-1, with 12 nucleotides matching TRBD2. The trim removed 7 bases at V and 4 bases at J, leaving 5 bases unmatched. Germline CDR1 reads LNHDA; CDR2 reads SQIVND (reference sequence). There are 15 residues in the CDR3. The CDR3 sequence: CASTTSGGQYNEQFF. As DNA, the CDR3 is TGTGCCAGTACGACTAGCGGGGGACAGTACAATGAGCAGTTCTTC.

The chain combines TRBV12-5 with TRBJ1-5, with D uncertain. Germline V gives CDR1 LGHNT, CDR2 FRNRAP. With 0 bases removed from V and 5 bases from J, the gap between germline ends came to 17 bases. This CDR3 region has 17 residues. DNA of the CDR3: TGTGCTAGTGGTTTGGTGTTCGGGGTCGGGTTGGATCAGCCCCAGCATTTT. It encodes CASGLVFGVGLDQPQHF. Full variable domain (rest looked up from reference TRBV12-5 and TRBJ1-5): DARVTQTPRHKVTEMGQEVTMRCQPILGHNTVFWYRQTMMQGLELLAYFRNRAPLDDSGMPKDRFSAEMPDATLATLKIQPSEPRDSAVYFCASGLVFGVGLDQPQHFGDGTRLSIL.

The chain is built from TRBV12-3 or TRBV12-4 and TRBJ1-2; 8 bases map to TRBD1. J gave up 5 bases and V 6 bases, and 5 bases lay outside the gene matches. CDR3 size: 13 residues. Here the CDR3 DNA reads TGTGCCAGCAGCCGACGACAGGGGTATGGCTACACCTTC. Its protein product is CASSRRQGYGYTF.

A few counts support this clone. This chain connects TRBV6-2 or TRBV6-3 to TRBJ1-1; TRBD1 aligns across 7 bases. There are 17 residues in the CDR3. Looked up from germline, CDR1 is MNHEY and CDR2 is SVGEGT. The V gene end was trimmed by 0 bases and the J gene end by 7 bases; junction bases not matched to a gene: 14. The CDR3, as DNA: TGTGCCAGCAGTTACTCGCCTATGAAACAGGGGACGGTTGAAGCTTTCTTT. Encoded protein: CASSYSPMKQGTVEAFF.

This sequence joins TRBV6-5 and TRBJ2-5; D perhaps matches TRBD2 (6 bases). CDR1 is MNHEY, CDR2 SVGAGI, per germline. Trimming took off 10 bases at V and 2 bases at J, with 17 bases between the two ends. This CDR3 is built from 14 residues. The CDR3 DNA sequence: TGTGCCACCCGACTAGTAGATTATCAAGAGACCCAGTACTTC. This encodes CATRLVDYQETQYF.

A single count supports this clone. J is TRBJ2-5 and V is TRBV27; 8 bases are shared with TRBD2. CDR1 is MNHEY and CDR2 is SMNVEV in the germline V gene (reference sequence). The V and J ends lost 8 bases and 5 bases, in that order; junction bases with no gene match: 13. CDR3 length equals 15 residues. CDR3 DNA sequence: TGTGCCAGCTCCCTGCGTTACGGGAGGGGTGAGACCCAGTACTTC. Translation gives CASSLRYGRGETQYF.

The chain carries TRBV7-3 and TRBJ2-1, with 7 bases lining up with TRBD2. The ends lost 1 base at V and 0 bases at J; junction bases unmatched: 6. CDR3 length: 17 residues. The V gene's germline CDR1 is SGHTA and CDR2 FQGTGA. In DNA, the CDR3 is TGTGCCAGCAGCTTAATGTCTAGCGGTCGCTCCTACAATGAGCAGTTCTTC. It codes for CASSLMSSGRSYNEQFF.

V gene TRBV9 combines with J gene TRBJ1-5; 10 nucleotides match TRBD1. V shed 5 bases and J 2 bases; nucleotides not matched to a gene: 10. The CDR3 covers 17 residues. In germline, CDR1 is SGDLS, CDR2 YYNGEE. Here the CDR3 DNA reads TGTGCCAGCAGTCCGGGGGGACAGGGGCAGGGCAATCAGCCCCAGCATTTT. Translated: CASSPGGQGQGNQPQHF. Supplemented by reference TRBV9 and TRBJ1-5, the full variable domain reads DSGVTQTPKHLITATGQRVTLRCSPRSGDLSVYWYQQSLDQGLQFLIQYYNGEERAKGNILERFSAQQFPDLHSELNLSSLELGDSALYFCASSPGGQGQGNQPQHFGDGTRLSIL.

The chain links TRBV28 to TRBJ1-1; 7 bases match TRBD1. The CDR3 spans 16 residues. The junction had 11 bases not matched to a gene; V was cut back by 7 bases and J by 0 bases. CDR1 and CDR2 from the germline V gene are MDHEN and SYDVKM. CDR3 nucleotide sequence: TGTGCCAGCAACCGGGACAGCTTTACTTTGAACACTGAAGCTTTCTTT. This codes for CASNRDSFTLNTEAFF.

The chain has TRBV19 and TRBJ2-7, with 7 positions matching TRBD2. Trimming at V came to 8 bases and at J to 1 base, leaving 2 bases not matched to a gene. CDR1 is LNHDA, CDR2 SQIVND, per germline (reference sequence). The CDR3 consists of 12 residues. The CDR3 reads CASVSGSYEQYF. The CDR3 DNA reads as TGTGCCAGTGTTAGCGGGTCCTACGAGCAGTACTTC. Variable domain in full (rest from reference TRBV19 and TRBJ2-7): DGGITQSPKYLFRKEGQNVTLSCEQNLNHDAMYWYRQDPGQGLRLIYYSQIVNDFQKGDIAEGYSVSREKKESFPLTVTSAQKNPTAFYLCASVSGSYEQYFGPGTRLTVT.